This T cell receptor (beta chain) was captured in a study of Tregs in tolerant kidney transplant recipients. The CDR3 has 12 amino acids. The V end was cut by 5 bases, the J end by 6 bases, with 11 bases between. CDR1 SGHTA and CDR2 FQGNSA come from the germline V gene. As regards this clone: Its antigen is as yet unknown.

Only in-frame clones appear in the TCRdb table, and some are missing; sequencing was by immunoSEQ multiplex PCR. Of about 11,000 clones in the sample, around nine tenths were seen once. The clonotype comes from a human patient who received a combined kidney and bone marrow transplant. The chain recombines TRBV7-2 with TRBJ2-7; tentative D call: TRBD1 (6 bases). This specimen was Tregs from blood cultured with allogeneic cells, taken before the transplant. Here the CDR3 reads CASSPQGREQYF. DNA of the CDR3: TGTGCCAGCAGCCCACAGGGTCGCGAGCAGTACTTC.